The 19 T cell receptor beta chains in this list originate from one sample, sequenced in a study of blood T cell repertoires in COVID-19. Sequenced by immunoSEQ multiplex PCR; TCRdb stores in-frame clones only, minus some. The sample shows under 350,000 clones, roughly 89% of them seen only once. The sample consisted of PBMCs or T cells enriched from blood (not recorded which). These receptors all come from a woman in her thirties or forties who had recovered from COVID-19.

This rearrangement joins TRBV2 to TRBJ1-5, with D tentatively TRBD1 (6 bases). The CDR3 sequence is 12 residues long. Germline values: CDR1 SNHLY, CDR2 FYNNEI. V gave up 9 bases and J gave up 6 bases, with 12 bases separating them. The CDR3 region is CARKQGGQPQHF. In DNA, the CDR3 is TGTGCCAGAAAACAGGGTGGTCAGCCCCAGCATTTT.

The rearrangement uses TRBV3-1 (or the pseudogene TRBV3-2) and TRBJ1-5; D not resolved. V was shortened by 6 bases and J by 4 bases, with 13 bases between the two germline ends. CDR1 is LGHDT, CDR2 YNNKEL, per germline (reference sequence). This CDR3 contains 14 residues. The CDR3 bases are TGTGCCAGCAGTCAATCGGGTGGGAATCAGCCCCAGCATTTT. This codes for CASSQSGGNQPQHF.

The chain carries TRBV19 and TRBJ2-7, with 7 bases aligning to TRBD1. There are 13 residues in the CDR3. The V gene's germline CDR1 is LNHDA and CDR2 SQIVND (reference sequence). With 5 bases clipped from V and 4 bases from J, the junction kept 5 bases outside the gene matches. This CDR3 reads CASSPSDRYEQYF. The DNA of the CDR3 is TGTGCCAGTAGTCCCTCGGACAGGTACGAGCAGTACTTC.

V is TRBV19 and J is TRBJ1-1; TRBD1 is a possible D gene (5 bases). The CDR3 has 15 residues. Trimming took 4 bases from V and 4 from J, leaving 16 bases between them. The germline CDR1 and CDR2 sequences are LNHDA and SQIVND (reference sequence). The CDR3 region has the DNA TGTGCCAGTAGTACCGGCTCAGGGAGGGTCACTGAAGCTTTCTTT. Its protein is CASSTGSGRVTEAFF.

CDR3: CATSSTGYYGYTF. The CDR3 nucleotides are TGTGCCACCAGCAGTACAGGATACTATGGCTACACCTTC. The chain employs TRBV15 and TRBJ1-2; a possible D gene is TRBD1 (5 bases). Germline V gives CDR1 LNHNV, CDR2 YYDKDF (reference sequence). CDR3 length equals 13 residues. Deletions cut 3 bases from V and 3 bases from J, with 8 bases between.

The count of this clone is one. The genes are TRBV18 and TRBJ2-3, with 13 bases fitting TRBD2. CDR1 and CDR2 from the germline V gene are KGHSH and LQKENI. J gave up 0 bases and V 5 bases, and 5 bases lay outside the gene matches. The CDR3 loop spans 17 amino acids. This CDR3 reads CASSGLAGATSTDTQYF. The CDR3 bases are TGTGCCAGCTCAGGACTAGCGGGAGCTACTAGCACAGATACGCAGTATTTT. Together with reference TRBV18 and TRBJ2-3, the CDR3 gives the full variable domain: NAGVMQNPRHLVRRRGQEARLRCSPMKGHSHVYWYRQLPEEGLKFMVYLQKENIIDESGMPKERFSAEFPKEGPSILRIQQVVRGDSAAYFCASSGLAGATSTDTQYFGPGTRLTVL.

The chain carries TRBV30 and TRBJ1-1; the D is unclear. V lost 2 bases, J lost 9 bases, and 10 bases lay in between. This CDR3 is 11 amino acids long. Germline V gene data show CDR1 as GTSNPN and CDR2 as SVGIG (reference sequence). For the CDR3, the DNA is TGTGCCTGGAGTAACAGCGGTCAAGCTTTCTTT. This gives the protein CAWSNSGQAFF.

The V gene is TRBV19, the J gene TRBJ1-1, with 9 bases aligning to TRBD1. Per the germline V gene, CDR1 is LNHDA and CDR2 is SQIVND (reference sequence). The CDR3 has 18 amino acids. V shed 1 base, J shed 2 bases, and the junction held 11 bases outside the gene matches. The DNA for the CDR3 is TGTGCCAGTAGTATAGTTTCACGGACAGGGGTTCCTAACACTGAAGCTTTCTTT. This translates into CASSIVSRTGVPNTEAFF.

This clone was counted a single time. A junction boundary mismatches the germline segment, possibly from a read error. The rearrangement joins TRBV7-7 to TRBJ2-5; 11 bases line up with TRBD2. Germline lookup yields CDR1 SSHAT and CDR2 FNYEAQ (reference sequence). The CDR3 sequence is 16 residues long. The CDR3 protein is CASSSGTSGAQETQYF. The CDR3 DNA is TGTGCTAGCAGCTCCGGGACTAGCGGAGCTCAAGAGACCCAGTACTTC.

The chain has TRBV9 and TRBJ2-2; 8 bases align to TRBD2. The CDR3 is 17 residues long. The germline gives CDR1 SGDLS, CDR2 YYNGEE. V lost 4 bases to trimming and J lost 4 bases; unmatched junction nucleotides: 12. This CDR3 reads CASSYLAAGAFTGELFF. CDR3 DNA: TGTGCCAGCAGCTACCTCGCAGCGGGGGCCTTCACCGGGGAGCTGTTTTTT.

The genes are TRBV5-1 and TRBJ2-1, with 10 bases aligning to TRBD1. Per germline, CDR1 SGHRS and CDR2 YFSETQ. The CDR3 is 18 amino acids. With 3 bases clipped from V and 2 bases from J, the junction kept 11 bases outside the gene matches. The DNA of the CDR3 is TGCGCCAGCAGCTATCAAATACGGACAGGGGGTACCTACAATGAGCAGTTCTTC. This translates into CASSYQIRTGGTYNEQFF.

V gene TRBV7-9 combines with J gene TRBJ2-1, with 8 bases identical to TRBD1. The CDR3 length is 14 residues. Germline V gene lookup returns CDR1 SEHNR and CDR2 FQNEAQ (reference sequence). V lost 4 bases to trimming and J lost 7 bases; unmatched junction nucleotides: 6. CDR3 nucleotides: TGTGCCAGCAGCTCGGGACAGGTTATGAATGAGCAGTTCTTC. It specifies CASSSGQVMNEQFF.

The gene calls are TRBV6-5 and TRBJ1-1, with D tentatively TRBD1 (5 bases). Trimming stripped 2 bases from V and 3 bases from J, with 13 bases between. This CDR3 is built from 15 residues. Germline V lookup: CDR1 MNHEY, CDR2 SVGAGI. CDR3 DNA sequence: TGTGCCAGCAGTTACCGCGGGGAGGGGTACACTGAAGCTTTCTTT. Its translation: CASSYRGEGYTEAFF.

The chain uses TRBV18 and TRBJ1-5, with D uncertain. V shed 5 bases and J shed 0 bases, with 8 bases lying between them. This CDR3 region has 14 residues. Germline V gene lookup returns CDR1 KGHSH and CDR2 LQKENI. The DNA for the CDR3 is TGTGCCAGCTCAGGGGAGCATAGCAATCAGCCCCAGCATTTT. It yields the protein CASSGEHSNQPQHF. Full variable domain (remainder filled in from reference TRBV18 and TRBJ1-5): NAGVMQNPRHLVRRRGQEARLRCSPMKGHSHVYWYRQLPEEGLKFMVYLQKENIIDESGMPKERFSAEFPKEGPSILRIQQVVRGDSAAYFCASSGEHSNQPQHFGDGTRLSIL.

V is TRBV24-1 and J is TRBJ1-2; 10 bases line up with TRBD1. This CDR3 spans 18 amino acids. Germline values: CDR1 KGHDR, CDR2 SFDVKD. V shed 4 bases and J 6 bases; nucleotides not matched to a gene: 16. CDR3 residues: CATSESGTGALWEDGYTF. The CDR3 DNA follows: TGTGCCACCAGTGAATCCGGGACAGGGGCCCTTTGGGAGGATGGCTACACCTTC.

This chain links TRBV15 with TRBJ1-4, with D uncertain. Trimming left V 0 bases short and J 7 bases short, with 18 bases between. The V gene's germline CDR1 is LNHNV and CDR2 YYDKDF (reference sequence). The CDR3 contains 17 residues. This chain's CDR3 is CATSRDFGEHHIEKLFF. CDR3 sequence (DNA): TGTGCCACCAGCAGAGATTTTGGTGAACACCACATTGAAAAACTGTTTTTT.

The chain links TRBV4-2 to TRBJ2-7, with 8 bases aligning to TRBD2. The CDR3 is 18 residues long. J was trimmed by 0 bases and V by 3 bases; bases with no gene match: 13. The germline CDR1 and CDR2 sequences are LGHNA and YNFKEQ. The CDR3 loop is CASSHPVGGSGNSYEQYF. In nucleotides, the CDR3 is TGTGCCAGCAGCCACCCCGTGGGGGGTAGCGGGAACTCCTACGAGCAGTACTTC.

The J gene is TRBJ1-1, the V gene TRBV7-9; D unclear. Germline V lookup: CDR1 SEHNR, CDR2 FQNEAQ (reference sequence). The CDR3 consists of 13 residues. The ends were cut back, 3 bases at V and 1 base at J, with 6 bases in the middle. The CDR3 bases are TGTGCCAGCAGCTTTAATTCGAACACTGAAGCTTTCTTT. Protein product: CASSFNSNTEAFF.

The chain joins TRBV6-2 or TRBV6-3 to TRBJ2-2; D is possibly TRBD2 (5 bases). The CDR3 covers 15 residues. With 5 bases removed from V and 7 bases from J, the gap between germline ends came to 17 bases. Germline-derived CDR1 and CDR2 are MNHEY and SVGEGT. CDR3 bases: TGTGCCAGCAGTCCCGTGGGTAGCGAGGTCGGGGAGCTGTTTTTT. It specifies CASSPVGSEVGELFF.